These T cell receptor beta chains were read from a single sample in a study of blood T cell repertoires in COVID-19. Sequencing was performed with immunoSEQ multiplex PCR; in TCRdb, only in-frame clones are kept and a portion is missing. The sample lists tens of thousands of clones; 70% to 90% were seen once. The sequencing input was peripheral blood. Receptors originate from a man between 65 and 85 years old with acute or convalescent COVID-19. Each CDR3 is given with its conserved first and last residue. A D gene is named only where the DNA matches it firmly. The size field is filled for only some rows; it gives once, few, many or a size class.

abundance | d_gene | j_gene | v_gene | len | CDR3nt | CDR3aa
- | TRBD2 | TRBJ2-2 | TRBV10-1 | 19 | TGCGCCAGCAGTGAGAAGCCAGGGACTAGCGGGAGGCACACCGGGGAGCTGTTTTTT | CASSEKPGTSGRHTGELFF
- | - | TRBJ1-5 | TRBV5-6 | 15 | TGTGCCAGCAGCTTGAGGGGTATTGGAAATCAGCCCCAGCATTTT | CASSLRGIGNQPQHF
few | - | TRBJ1-1 | TRBV3-1/TRBV3-2 | 14 | TGTGCCAGCAGCCTTCCTCACAGGGCCACTGAAGCTTTCTTT | CASSLPHRATEAFF
- | TRBD1 | TRBJ1-5 | TRBV7-8 | 14 | TGTGCCAGCAGCTTCGGACAGGGGAATCAGCCCCAGCATTTT | CASSFGQGNQPQHF
- | - | TRBJ1-2 | TRBV6-5 | 15 | TGTGCCAGCACCCCCCAGCGGGGGGCGGACTATGGCTACACCTTC | CASTPQRGADYGYTF
- | TRBD2 | TRBJ2-1 | TRBV7-9 | 15 | TGTGCCAGCAGCTTCTCTAGCGGGGGCAGCGATGAGCAGTTCTTC | CASSFSSGGSDEQFF
- | TRBD1 | TRBJ1-1 | TRBV28 | 13 | TGTGCCAGCAGCTACAGGGGGCAGACTGAAGCTTTCTTT | CASSYRGQTEAFF
- | - | TRBJ1-3 | TRBV29-1 | 14 | TGCAGCGCTTTGGCACAAACCTCTGGAAACACCATATATTTT | CSALAQTSGNTIYF
- | - | TRBJ1-5 | TRBV19 | 14 | TGTGCCAGTAGTGTATCTTCGGGCAATCAGCCCCAGCATTTT | CASSVSSGNQPQHF
- | TRBD1 | TRBJ1-1 | TRBV6-6 | 16 | TGTGCCAGCAGCGCCACCGGGACAGGGTTGAACACTGAAGCTTTCTTT | CASSATGTGLNTEAFF
- | - | TRBJ2-3 | TRBV12-2 | 17 | TGTGCAAGTCGCTTAGGTCGCGGGAGGGAGGGCACAGATACGCAGTATTTT | CASRLGRGREGTDTQYF
- | TRBD1 | TRBJ2-7 | TRBV5-6 | 13 | TGTGCCAGCAGCTTGGGACAGGGGAACGAGCAGTACTTC | CASSLGQGNEQYF
once | - | TRBJ2-1 | TRBV7-3 | 15 | TGTGCCAGCAGCTCCGGTATGGGCGCCTACAATGAGCAGTTCTTC | CASSSGMGAYNEQFF
- | TRBD1 | TRBJ1-1 | TRBV10-3 | 14 | TGTGCCATCAGCCGACAGGGGGTAGGCACTGAAGCTTTCTTT | CAISRQGVGTEAFF
- | - | TRBJ1-5 | TRBV6-2/TRBV6-3 | 15 | TGTGCCAGCAGTTACATCGAGAGGAGGGATCAGCCCCAGCATTTT | CASSYIERRDQPQHF
once | - | TRBJ1-1 | TRBV15 | 16 | TGTGCCACCAGCAGAGATAAGAGCGCGGGGAACACTGAAGCTTTCTTT | CATSRDKSAGNTEAFF
once | - | TRBJ1-5 | TRBV19 | 16 | TGTGCCAGTAGTATTCCTCAGGGGATCAGCAATCAGCCCCAGCATTTT | CASSIPQGISNQPQHF
- | TRBD2 | TRBJ2-1 | TRBV7-2 | 15 | TGTGCCAGCAGCCCGGGACTAGCGGGGGACAATGAGCAGTTCTTC | CASSPGLAGDNEQFF
- | TRBD1 | TRBJ2-3 | TRBV11-2 | 16 | TGTGCCAGCAGCTCCACAGGGGGCGGGGGAAGGGATACGCAGTATTTT | CASSSTGGGGRDTQYF
once | - | TRBJ1-3 | TRBV5-6 | 13 | TGTGCCAGCAGCTCCCTCGGGGGAAACACCATATATTTT | CASSSLGGNTIYF
- | - | TRBJ1-5 | TRBV7-8 | 16 | TGTGCCAGCAGCCCAGACTCGGGGGGATCAAATCAGCCCCAGCATTTT | CASSPDSGGSNQPQHF
- | TRBD2 | TRBJ2-7 | TRBV7-3 | 14 | TGTGCCAGCAGCCCTCGCGCGGGAGGGGGCGAGCAGTACTTC | CASSPRAGGGEQYF
- | TRBD1 | TRBJ2-4 | TRBV4-2 | 16 | TGTGCCAGCAGCCAAGGGACAGGGAGAGCCAAAAACATTCAGTACTTC | CASSQGTGRAKNIQYF
- | - | TRBJ1-2 | TRBV25-1 | 15 | TGTGCCAGCAATAGGTTGTTGGGGCAGGCCTATGGCTACACCTTC | CASNRLLGQAYGYTF
- | TRBD2 | TRBJ2-1 | TRBV4-1 | 19 | TGCGCCAGCAGCCAAGCCGGGACTAGCGGATCCGGCTCCTACAATGAGCAGTTCTTC | CASSQAGTSGSGSYNEQFF
- | - | TRBJ2-7 | TRBV5-5 | 16 | TGTGCCAGCAGCTTGGGACAGGCTTCGATCTTCAACGAGCAGTACTTC | CASSLGQASIFNEQYF
- | TRBD1 | TRBJ2-1 | TRBV4-1 | 16 | TGCGCCAGCAGCCTACGAACGGGACAGGGATCCAATGAGCAGTTCTTC | CASSLRTGQGSNEQFF
- | - | TRBJ2-2 | TRBV5-1 | 12 | TGCGCCAGCAGCCTCCGGGGTGCGGAGCTGTTTTTT | CASSLRGAELFF
- | - | TRBJ1-4 | TRBV3-1/TRBV3-2 | 17 | TGTGCCAGCAGCCGCTACGACGGGGGGGGGACTAATGAAAAACTGTTTTTT | CASSRYDGGGTNEKLFF
- | - | TRBJ2-7 | TRBV28 | 12 | TGTGCCAGCAGTTCGGTGATCTACGAGCAGTACTTC | CASSSVIYEQYF
- | - | TRBJ2-1 | TRBV30 | 15 | TGTGCCTGGAGTGTACCCAGGCAGGGAAACAATGAGCAGTTCTTC | CAWSVPRQGNNEQFF
- | - | TRBJ2-3 | TRBV7-3 | 17 | TGTGCCAGCAGCTTGAGGCCGGGCCCAGGAGGGACAGATACGCAGTATTTT | CASSLRPGPGGTDTQYF
- | - | TRBJ1-5 | TRBV7-9 | 17 | TGTGCCAGCAGCTTAGTCCCACCCGGGTTGAGCAATCAGCCCCAGCATTTT | CASSLVPPGLSNQPQHF
- | - | TRBJ2-5 | TRBV3-1/TRBV3-2 | 15 | TGTGCCAGCAGCCCGACCCTAGGGGGCCAAGAGACCCAGTACTTC | CASSPTLGGQETQYF
- | TRBD2 | TRBJ2-3 | TRBV10-3 | 17 | TGTGCCATCAGTGAGTCCGAAGCGGGGGCGGGAACAGATACGCAGTATTTT | CAISESEAGAGTDTQYF
- | - | TRBJ2-3 | TRBV28 | 16 | TGTGCCAGCAGTTCGCGGCCGGAGTTAGGCTCAGATACGCAGTATTTT | CASSSRPELGSDTQYF
- | - | TRBJ1-3 | TRBV18 | 16 | TGTGCCAGCTCACCACGAGTGGGGCGCACTGGAAACACCATATATTTT | CASSPRVGRTGNTIYF
- | TRBD2 | TRBJ2-7 | TRBV19 | 14 | TGTGCCAGTAGTAGCGGGAGGGTCGCCTACGAGCAGTACTTC | CASSSGRVAYEQYF
- | TRBD1 | TRBJ2-3 | TRBV6-2/TRBV6-3 | 15 | TGTGCCAGCAGCCGTAACAGGGGGCTCACAGATACGCAGTATTTT | CASSRNRGLTDTQYF
- | TRBD1 | TRBJ1-4 | TRBV11-1 | 14 | TGTGCCAGCAGTTCCGGGACAGGGGAAGAAAAACTGTTTTTT | CASSSGTGEEKLFF
- | TRBD1 | TRBJ1-6 | TRBV5-6 | 16 | TGTGCCAGCTTTTCCAGGGACAGGGGATATAATTCACCCCTCCACTTT | CASFSRDRGYNSPLHF
once | - | TRBJ2-1 | TRBV5-1 | 15 | TGCGCCAGCAGCGAGGACACCAGCTCCTACAATGAGCAGTTCTTC | CASSEDTSSYNEQFF
- | - | TRBJ2-1 | TRBV27 | 14 | TGTGCCAGCCATTATTCGAGCTCCTACAATGAGCAGTTCTTC | CASHYSSSYNEQFF
- | - | TRBJ2-3 | TRBV5-6 | 15 | TGTGCCAGCAGCTTGGCGGCGGGGTGGGCAGATACGCAGTATTTT | CASSLAAGWADTQYF
once | TRBD2 | TRBJ2-1 | TRBV9 | 20 | TGTGCCAGCAGCGTAGGGGGGCTAGCGGGAGCCCTTGTCTCCTACAATGAGCAGTTCTTC | CASSVGGLAGALVSYNEQFF
- | - | TRBJ2-7 | TRBV12-5 | 11 | TGTGCTAGTGCCCTTTTCTACGAGCAGTACTTC | CASALFYEQYF
- | - | TRBJ1-5 | TRBV7-8 | 14 | TGTGCCAGCAGCTTAGAGGGGGGGCGGACTTTTGCGGATTTT | CASSLEGGRTFADF